One sample yielded the 23 T cell receptor beta chains listed below, sequenced in a study of cytomegalovirus exposure and HLA in healthy donors. The PCR was carried out with 60 Vbeta primers and 13 Jbeta primers. This table comes from immunoSEQ multiplex PCR, and its TCRdb copy is limited to in-frame clones, with some not included. The sample records nearly 110,000 clones, around four fifths being singletons. Specimen: PBMCs. The receptors stem from a middle-aged man in good health and CMV-seronegative.

DNA of the CDR3: TGTGCCAGCAGTTTACCGCCGGGACAGGGAAACACTGAAGCTTTCTTT. Translation gives CASSLPPGQGNTEAFF. The rearrangement joins TRBV28 to TRBJ1-1; 9 bases are shared with TRBD1. CDR3 length: 16 residues. Trimming removed 2 bases from V and 2 bases from J; junction bases left unmatched: 6. Per the germline V gene, CDR1 is MDHEN and CDR2 is SYDVKM.

J is TRBJ2-1 and V is TRBV7-2; TRBD2 matches 10 bases. The junction had 5 bases not matched to a gene; V was cut back by 4 bases and J by 5 bases. Germline-derived CDR1 and CDR2 are SGHTA and FQGNSA. The CDR3 covers 15 residues. The DNA for the CDR3 is TGTGCCAGCAGCTCTGAGCGGGGGGGCCACAATGAGCAGTTCTTC. It is translated as CASSSERGGHNEQFF.

This clone came up a few times. The V and J genes are TRBV7-6 and TRBJ1-1, with 9 bases aligning to TRBD1. V shed 4 bases and J 0 bases; nucleotides not matched to a gene: 6. Germline V gene lookup returns CDR1 SGHVS and CDR2 FNYEAQ. The CDR3 is made up of 16 amino acids. Here the CDR3 reads CASSSWTGAMNTEAFF. The CDR3 DNA is TGTGCCAGCAGCTCTTGGACAGGGGCAATGAACACTGAAGCTTTCTTT.

The chain carries TRBV7-2 and TRBJ1-1; possible D gene TRBD1, 5 bases. V lost 5 bases and J 4 bases, leaving 17 bases between the germline ends. The CDR3 length is 15 residues. Germline V gene sequence: CDR1 SGHTA, CDR2 FQGNSA. The chain's CDR3 is CASSPPSRGSTEAFF. CDR3 sequence (DNA): TGTGCCAGCAGCCCCCCCAGCCGGGGGAGCACTGAAGCTTTCTTT.

The chain couples TRBV28 to TRBJ1-2, with 8 bases matching TRBD1. The CDR3 covers 14 residues. Per the germline V gene, CDR1 is MDHEN and CDR2 is SYDVKM. The trim removed 5 bases at V and 4 bases at J, leaving 6 bases unmatched. The CDR3 region has the DNA TGTGCCAGCAGTATACAGGGGGAGGGCTATGGCTACACCTTC. Its protein product is CASSIQGEGYGYTF.

The V gene is TRBV6-1, the J gene TRBJ1-5, with a tentative D call TRBD1 (6 bases). Trimming pared 4 bases from V and 0 bases from J, leaving 16 bases between. Germline CDR1 and CDR2: MNHNS and SASEGT. The CDR3 has 17 residues. The CDR3 sequence: CASSGPTGLRSNQPQHF. For the CDR3, the DNA is TGTGCCAGCAGTGGTCCCACAGGGCTTCGTAGCAATCAGCCCCAGCATTTT.

This clone was observed a few times. The V and J genes are TRBV11-3 and TRBJ2-1; TRBD2 aligns across 7 bases. CDR1 is SGHNT and CDR2 is YENEEA in the germline V gene. The CDR3 is 13 residues long. V was pared by 5 bases and J by 10 bases, with 8 bases of the junction left unmatched. This CDR3 reads CASSPGGGREQFF. In DNA, the CDR3 is TGTGCCAGCAGCCCTGGGGGGGGAAGAGAGCAGTTCTTC.

The chain uses TRBV4-1 and TRBJ1-6; D may be TRBD1 (5 bases). Trimming stripped 0 bases from V and 7 bases from J, with 7 bases between. This CDR3 spans 14 amino acids. CDR1 and CDR2 (germline): MGHRA, YSYEKL. The CDR3 reads CASSQDRGNSPLHF. CDR3 DNA: TGCGCCAGCAGCCAAGATCGGGGGAATTCACCCCTCCACTTT.

This chain connects TRBV18 to TRBJ2-1; 10 bases agree with TRBD2. This CDR3 spans 17 amino acids. Germline trimming cut 5 bases from V and 0 bases from J; bases unmatched to any gene: 7. Germline V gene sequence: CDR1 KGHSH, CDR2 LQKENI. CDR3 bases: TGTGCCAGCTCAGCAAATAGCGGGGGGAGCTCCTACAATGAGCAGTTCTTC. This sequence encodes CASSANSGGSSYNEQFF.

This clone was counted only a few times. The rearrangement joins TRBV19 to TRBJ1-2; D unclear. Germline lookup yields CDR1 LNHDA and CDR2 SQIVND (reference sequence). The CDR3 is made up of 15 amino acids. The V gene lost 6 bases and the J gene lost 1 base, with 15 bases spanning the gap. The CDR3 loop reads CASREQLGLNYGYTF. The CDR3 coding sequence is TGTGCCAGTAGAGAACAGCTGGGTCTTAACTATGGCTACACCTTC.

This sequence joins TRBV7-2 and TRBJ1-6, with 9 bases identical to TRBD1. Trimming cost V 3 bases and J 9 bases; bases outside gene matches: 6. The CDR3 has 15 residues. Germline CDR1 is SGHTA and CDR2 is FQGNSA. The CDR3 sequence: CASSFEGQGVSPLHF. CDR3 DNA sequence: TGTGCCAGCAGCTTTGAGGGACAGGGTGTTTCACCCCTCCACTTT.

To note about this clone: Germline is not matched at one junction end, which may reflect a read error. The chain has TRBV11-2 and TRBJ2-3; D unresolved. The CDR3 length is 14 residues. The V gene's germline CDR1 is SGHAT and CDR2 FQNNGV. The CDR3 DNA reads as TGTGCCAGCAGCATAGGTCAGAGCACAGATACACAGTATTTT. The encoded protein is CASSIGQSTDTQYF.

The rearrangement joins TRBV7-6 to TRBJ1-4, with 12 bases fitting TRBD1. There are 19 residues in the CDR3. Per germline, CDR1 SGHVS and CDR2 FNYEAQ. V gave up 4 bases and J gave up 8 bases; unmatched junction bases: 17. The chain's CDR3 is CASSSYSGTGGSGREKLFF. The CDR3 nucleotides are TGTGCCAGCAGCTCTTACTCCGGGACAGGGGGCTCAGGAAGAGAAAAACTGTTTTTT.

V is TRBV6-6 and J is TRBJ1-5; D gene uncertain. This CDR3 has 13 amino acids. CDR1 is MNHNY, CDR2 SVGAGI, per germline (reference sequence). Between the trimmed V and J ends, which lost 2 bases and 4 bases, there was a span of 6 bases. The CDR3 here is CASSYRVNQPQHF. CDR3 nucleotide sequence: TGTGCCAGCAGTTACCGGGTGAATCAGCCCCAGCATTTT.

The chain couples TRBV7-9 to TRBJ1-2; tentatively, D is TRBD1 (6 bases). Trimming pared 6 bases from V and 5 bases from J, leaving 19 bases between. Germline lookup yields CDR1 SEHNR and CDR2 FQNEAQ (reference sequence). The CDR3 is made up of 15 amino acids. The CDR3 loop is CASSTDSEFGYGYTF. CDR3 DNA sequence: TGTGCCAGCAGTACGGACAGTGAGTTTGGATATGGCTACACCTTC.

This clone was seen a handful of times. V is TRBV4-1 and J is TRBJ2-3, with D tentatively TRBD1 (6 bases). Looked up from germline, CDR1 is MGHRA and CDR2 is YSYEKL. Trimming cost V 1 base and J 1 base, with 9 bases left between them. This CDR3 comprises 15 residues. DNA for the CDR3: TGCGCCAGCAGCCAAGCGGGGACACGCACAGATACGCAGTATTTT. It specifies CASSQAGTRTDTQYF.

In its sample, this clone was seen a few times. The V gene is TRBV30, the J gene TRBJ2-1; D is perhaps TRBD1 (6 bases). Per the germline V gene, CDR1 is GTSNPN and CDR2 is SVGIG (reference sequence). V shed 2 bases and J shed 3 bases, with 14 bases lying between them. The CDR3 totals 15 residues. As DNA, the CDR3 is TGTGCCTGGAGTATCTGGGACACTATCTACAATGAGCAGTTCTTC. Protein product: CAWSIWDTIYNEQFF.

This chain connects TRBV7-2 to TRBJ2-1; D is unresolved. This CDR3 comprises 13 residues. Trimming shortened V by 5 bases and J by 2 bases, and 7 bases separated the two germline ends. The germline V gene encodes CDR1 SGHTA and CDR2 FQGNSA. The CDR3 here is CASSLGAYNEQFF. The CDR3 DNA reads as TGTGCCAGCAGCCTAGGAGCCTACAATGAGCAGTTCTTC.

This chain uses TRBV4-1 with TRBJ2-3, with TRBD2 matching over 9 bases. The germline V gene encodes CDR1 MGHRA and CDR2 YSYEKL. The J segment lost 6 bases and the V segment lost 3 bases, leaving 7 bases of the junction unmatched. CDR3 length: 15 residues. The CDR3 is CASSHSRGGWDTQYF. The CDR3 coding sequence is TGCGCCAGCAGCCATTCGCGGGGGGGCTGGGATACGCAGTATTTT.

This clone was seen only a few times. The chain uses TRBV19 and TRBJ1-1, with D possibly being TRBD1 (5 bases). Trimming took 3 bases from V and 3 from J, leaving 14 bases between them. Germline lookup yields CDR1 LNHDA and CDR2 SQIVND (reference sequence). This CDR3 is built from 15 residues. In nucleotides, the CDR3 is TGTGCCAGTAGTATCCTCGGGGGGGTAGACACTGAAGCTTTCTTT. Its protein is CASSILGGVDTEAFF.

The chain carries TRBV7-8 and TRBJ2-1; TRBD2 matches 7 bases. Germline lookup yields CDR1 SGHVS and CDR2 FQNEAQ. The V gene end was trimmed by 8 bases and the J gene end by 1 base; junction bases not matched to a gene: 8. This CDR3 is 15 amino acids long. CDR3 loop: CASLYDGGSYNEQFF. For the CDR3, the DNA is TGTGCCAGCCTTTATGACGGGGGGTCCTACAATGAGCAGTTCTTC.

The chain is built from TRBV2 and TRBJ2-7, with TRBD2 as a possible D gene (6 bases). The V gene's germline CDR1 is SNHLY and CDR2 FYNNEI. Trimming removed 10 bases from V and 0 bases from J, with 13 bases in between. The CDR3 runs 13 residues. This CDR3 is CATGGGVSYEQYV. DNA for the CDR3: TGTGCCACTGGAGGAGGGGTCTCCTACGAGCAGTACGTC.

V usage is TRBV6-1 and J usage is TRBJ1-2; D is undetermined. Deletions cut 2 bases from V and 7 bases from J, with 20 bases between. This CDR3 region has 16 residues. CDR1 and CDR2 (germline): MNHNS, SASEGT. DNA for the CDR3: TGTGCCAGCAGTGAACTGGTGGAGGGAGGTCTCTCTGGCTACACCTTC. As protein: CASSELVEGGLSGYTF.